This T cell receptor (beta chain) was obtained from a study of graft-versus-host responses after intestinal transplantation (dated by TCRdb to the early 2020s). About the investigation overall: Recipients received multivisceral, liver-intestinal, or isolated intestinal transplants. After intestinal transplantation, graft-versus-host and host-versus-graft alloreactive T cell clones in the graft, circulation and bone marrow were tracked using bulk TCR-beta CDR3 sequencing. Rather than being sequenced by the commercial service, samples from a few later patients were sequenced in-house on an Illumina MiSeq and processed with MiXCR. Donor T cell macrochimerism was defined as a peak of at least 4% donor T cells among recipient peripheral blood mononuclear cells. The cohort enrolled roughly 25 intestinal transplant recipients including one retransplant, and a few patients lacking pretransplant specimens were excluded. Anti-thymocyte globulin induction was given to all recipients, followed by maintenance tacrolimus and steroids for 2 to 3 years. To identify alloreactive clones, pre-transplant mixed lymphocyte reaction products were sequenced and then compared with unstimulated pre-transplant donor and recipient T cells. General conclusions and limits of the study: Peak levels of circulating GvH clones were associated with declines in HvG clones early after transplant. GvH clones were detected in recipient bone marrow, and some of these GvH clones were observed earlier in ileal mucosa or blood, consistent with an intestinal mucosal origin. Patients with donor T cell macrochimerism had high GvH to HvG T cell clonal ratios in their allografts. The conclusions were limited by the relatively low number and heterogeneity of the intestinal transplant patients.

This clone came up a few times. Its binding antigen is unknown. Base qualities are not recorded, but no much larger clone differs from it by a single base. Looking up the germline V gene yields CDR1 MDHEN and CDR2 SYDVKM. There are 14 amino acids in the CDR3, from cysteine to phenylalanine inclusive. Only the CDR3 portion is preserved as DNA: 42 bases, with reading frame beginning at the first base. The germline ends are 9 bases apart after V is trimmed by 6 bases and J by 0 bases. The library was produced with the immunoSEQ multiplex PCR assay. In most patients, genomic DNA was isolated using the Qiagen DNeasy Blood and Tissue Kit and sent frozen to Adaptive Biotechnologies for TCR sequencing. Adaptive Biotechnologies carried out high-throughput TCR-beta CDR3 sequencing of genomic DNA for most patients. In the paper's pipeline: Adaptive's ImmunoSEQ software supplied the TCR sequencing data for 15 to 20 patients, while MiXCR and VDJtools were used to process a few other patients. To correct CD4 versus CD8 sorting errors, sequences present in both subsets at a frequency ratio below 5:1 were removed. CDR3 nucleotide sequences shared between donor and recipient were removed because their origin could not be assigned. To be classed as alloreactive, a clone needed at least 2-fold expansion over unstimulated cells and a minimum CFSE-low frequency of 0.002% (template counts) or 0.001% (read counts). Mappable clones were those detected in sequenced pre-transplant spleen, lymph node, or MLR CFSE-low populations of the donor or recipient. The cumulative frequency of alloreactive clones was calculated as a percentage of all sequences, weighted by copy number. The source is immuneACCESS, and TCRdb retained only in-frame sequences with V and J called. Part of the clones is not carried over; for the studies checked, unresolved V genes explain less than half of this, and the remainder is unexplained. That table supplies the V and J calls and clone size; D and trimming were determined from the DNA. The sample records more than 65,000 clones, roughly 84% of which are singletons. Approximately 0.39% of the sample is taken by the ten largest.

Interpreted using the paper, the time point label stands for: cells obtained before transplantation from donor or recipient. CD3+CD4+ and CD3+CD8+ populations were FACS-sorted from unstimulated pre-transplant donor and recipient cells taken from spleen or lymph nodes. This TCR derives from a human donor who was the organ donor for an intestinal transplant. The sequencing here drew on unstimulated CD4+ T cells sorted from spleen or lymph node cells, taken before transplant. The receptor chain draws on TRBV28 and TRBJ1-3; the D segment could be TRBD1, given 6 matching bases. DNA sequence: TGTGCCAGCAGAGGGGGGGGCTCTGGAAACACCATATATTTT. Translated, it reads CASRGGGSGNTIYF.